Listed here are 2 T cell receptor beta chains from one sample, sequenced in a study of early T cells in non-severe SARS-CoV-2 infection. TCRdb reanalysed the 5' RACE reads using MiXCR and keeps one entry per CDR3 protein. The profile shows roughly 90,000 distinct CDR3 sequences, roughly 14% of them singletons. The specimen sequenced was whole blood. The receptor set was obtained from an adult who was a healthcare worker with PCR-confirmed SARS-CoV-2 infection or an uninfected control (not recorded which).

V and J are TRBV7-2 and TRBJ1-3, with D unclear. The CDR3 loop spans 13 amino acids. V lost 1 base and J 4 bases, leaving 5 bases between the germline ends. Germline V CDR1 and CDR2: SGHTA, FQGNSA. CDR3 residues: CASSLEPGNTIYF. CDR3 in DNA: TGTGCCAGCAGCTTAGAGCCCGGAAACACCATATATTTT.

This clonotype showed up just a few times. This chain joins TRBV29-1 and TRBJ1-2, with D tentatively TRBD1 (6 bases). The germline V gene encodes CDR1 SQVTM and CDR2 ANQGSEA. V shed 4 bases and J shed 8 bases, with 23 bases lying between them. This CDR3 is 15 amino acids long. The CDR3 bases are TGCAGCGTTGGGGCCCAGGTGGGGGCGCGTCGAGGCTACACCTTC. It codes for CSVGAQVGARRGYTF.